Below, 29 T cell receptor beta chains from the same sample are listed, as sequenced in a study of blood T cell repertoires in COVID-19. The data were produced by immunoSEQ multiplex PCR, yet TCRdb's version contains in-frame clones alone and is incomplete. The data show some 280,000 clones, with 75% to 90% seen just once and roughly an eighth held by the top ten. The sequencing sample was made of peripheral blood. The receptors here all came from a woman aged 55-75 years with acute or convalescent COVID-19.

This chain connects TRBV7-2 to TRBJ2-3; weak D call: TRBD2 (6 bases). Germline V gives CDR1 SGHTA, CDR2 FQGNSA. CDR3 length equals 15 residues. Trimming shortened V by 5 bases and J by 2 bases, and 14 bases separated the two germline ends. CDR3: CASSPWGEPTDTQYF. The CDR3 nucleotides are TGTGCCAGCAGCCCCTGGGGGGAACCCACAGATACGCAGTATTTT.

The chain combines TRBV7-3 with TRBJ2-1; TRBD2 matches at 12 bases. V lost 5 bases to trimming and J lost 0 bases; unmatched junction nucleotides: 14. This CDR3 has 20 amino acids. Germline V gene data show CDR1 as SGHTA and CDR2 as FQGTGA. CDR3 nucleotides: TGTGCCAGCAGCCCAGAACTAGCGGGGGGCCGGCTCAGCTCCTACAATGAGCAGTTCTTC. Translation: CASSPELAGGRLSSYNEQFF.

The chain employs TRBV6-5 and TRBJ1-1; D ambiguous. Germline CDR1 MNHEY, CDR2 SVGAGI. The CDR3 spans 14 residues. The ends were cut back, 0 bases at V and 1 base at J, with 6 bases in the middle. CDR3: CASSYSEANTEAFF. CDR3 DNA: TGTGCCAGCAGTTACTCGGAGGCGAACACTGAAGCTTTCTTT.

This chain uses TRBV5-6 with TRBJ1-5, with a tentative D call TRBD1 (5 bases). Between the trimmed V and J ends, which lost 1 base and 6 bases, there was a span of 8 bases. Per germline, CDR1 SGHDT and CDR2 YYEEEE. The CDR3 runs to 13 residues. The CDR3 region is CASSLTGAQPQHF. CDR3 sequence (DNA): TGTGCCAGCAGCTTGACAGGAGCTCAGCCCCAGCATTTT. Full variable domain (outside the CDR3, taken from reference TRBV5-6 and TRBJ1-5): DAGVTQSPTHLIKTRGQQVTLRCSPKSGHDTVSWYQQALGQGPQFIFQYYEEEERQRGNFPDRFSGHQFPNYSSELNVNALLLGDSALYLCASSLTGAQPQHFGDGTRLSIL.

This clone came up once. The CDR3 sequence is CATSRVRGDEKLFF. CDR3 DNA: TGTGCCACCAGCAGAGTCAGGGGGGATGAAAAACTGTTTTTT. This rearrangement joins TRBV15 to TRBJ1-4; 7 bases align to TRBD1. The CDR3 consists of 14 residues. CDR1 and CDR2 from the germline V gene are LNHNV and YYDKDF (reference sequence). V gave up 1 base and J gave up 6 bases; unmatched junction bases: 2.

This chain connects TRBV5-1 to TRBJ1-1; D might be TRBD1 (5 bases). V was pared by 5 bases and J by 0 bases, with 14 bases between. Per germline, CDR1 SGHRS and CDR2 YFSETQ. The CDR3 is made up of 15 amino acids. The CDR3: CASRLTANMNTEAFF. In DNA, the CDR3 is TGCGCCAGCAGACTGACAGCAAACATGAACACTGAAGCTTTCTTT. The full variable domain, its missing parts supplied by reference TRBV5-1 and TRBJ1-1, is KAGVTQTPRYLIKTRGQQVTLSCSPISGHRSVSWYQQTPGQGLQFLFEYFSETQRNKGNFPGRFSGRQFSNSRSEMNVSTLELGDSALYLCASRLTANMNTEAFFGQGTRLTVV.

This clone showed up just once. J is TRBJ1-1 and V is TRBV19; no reliable D call. CDR3 length equals 12 residues. Germline CDR1 reads LNHDA; CDR2 reads SQIVND (reference sequence). The V gene lost 6 bases and the J gene lost 5 bases, with 10 bases spanning the gap. The CDR3 is CASSRTGTEAFF. CDR3 DNA: TGTGCCAGTAGCCGGACGGGGACTGAAGCTTTCTTT. The whole variable domain, remainder taken from reference TRBV19 and TRBJ1-1, is DGGITQSPKYLFRKEGQNVTLSCEQNLNHDAMYWYRQDPGQGLRLIYYSQIVNDFQKGDIAEGYSVSREKKESFPLTVTSAQKNPTAFYLCASSRTGTEAFFGQGTRLTVV.

This chain links TRBV27 with TRBJ2-1; D perhaps matches TRBD2 (5 bases). Germline loops: CDR1 MNHEY, CDR2 SMNVEV (reference sequence). The CDR3 is made up of 14 amino acids. Trimming took 2 bases from V and 6 from J, leaving 11 bases between them. The CDR3 sequence is CASSLTGIPNEQFF. The CDR3 coding sequence is TGTGCCAGCAGTTTAACCGGGATACCCAATGAGCAGTTCTTC.

The genes are TRBV30 and TRBJ2-5; 11 bases align to TRBD2. CDR3 length: 17 residues. CDR1 and CDR2 from the germline V gene are GTSNPN and SVGIG (reference sequence). The trim removed 3 bases at V and 5 bases at J, leaving 14 bases unmatched. The CDR3 region is CAWSHSIAGGGGETQYF. CDR3 in DNA: TGTGCCTGGAGCCACTCTATAGCGGGAGGGGGAGGGGAGACCCAGTACTTC.

The chain is built from TRBV18 and TRBJ2-3, with 7 nucleotides matching TRBD2. The trim removed 2 bases at V and 4 bases at J, leaving 6 bases unmatched. This CDR3 is built from 15 residues. Germline CDR1 and CDR2: KGHSH and LQKENI. The CDR3 sequence is CASSPGAGNSDTQYF. CDR3 sequence (DNA): TGTGCCAGCTCACCAGGAGCGGGGAACTCAGATACGCAGTATTTT.

The V and J genes are TRBV27 and TRBJ1-2; perhaps TRBD1 as D (5 bases). CDR1 and CDR2 from the germline V gene are MNHEY and SMNVEV (reference sequence). The V end lost 5 bases, the J end lost 3 bases, and 16 bases lay between the germline ends. There are 15 residues in the CDR3. This chain's CDR3 is CASSQRVRADYGYTF. For the CDR3, the DNA is TGTGCCAGCAGTCAGAGAGTCAGGGCGGACTATGGCTACACCTTC.

This chain connects TRBV28 to TRBJ1-5; TRBD1 matches 11 bases. V was clipped by 5 bases and J by 7 bases; unmatched bases: 10. The CDR3 loop spans 16 amino acids. Germline V gene lookup returns CDR1 MDHEN and CDR2 SYDVKM. The CDR3: CASSVASGQGEQPQHF. CDR3 bases: TGTGCCAGCAGTGTCGCATCGGGACAGGGGGAACAGCCCCAGCATTTT.

The chain's CDR3 is CASSFLGGDSNQPQHF. CDR3 DNA sequence: TGTGCCAGCAGTTTTTTAGGGGGGGATAGCAATCAGCCCCAGCATTTT. V usage is TRBV28 and J usage is TRBJ1-5; D is perhaps TRBD1 (6 bases). Germline CDR1 reads MDHEN; CDR2 reads SYDVKM. V was pared by 3 bases and J by 0 bases, with 12 bases between. CDR3 length equals 16 residues.

This sequence joins TRBV6-5 and TRBJ2-6; a possible D gene is TRBD1 (6 bases). Germline CDR1 and CDR2: MNHEY and SVGAGI. V dropped 7 bases and J dropped 4 bases, with 11 bases sitting between them. The CDR3 length is 14 residues. The CDR3 spells CASTTGTGANVLTF. The CDR3 DNA sequence: TGTGCCAGCACTACAGGGACAGGGGCCAACGTCCTGACTTTC.

J is TRBJ1-1 and V is TRBV30, with no clear D. CDR1 and CDR2 (germline): GTSNPN, SVGIG (reference sequence). The CDR3 spans 14 residues. Trimming removed 3 bases at V and 1 base at J, with 12 bases between. CDR3 DNA sequence: TGTGCCTGGAGGGAGGTCTGGACGAACACTGAAGCTTTCTTT. This sequence encodes CAWREVWTNTEAFF. Drawing the rest from reference TRBV30 and TRBJ1-1, the complete variable domain is SQTIHQWPATLVQPVGSPLSLECTVEGTSNPNLYWYRQAAGRGLQLLFYSVGIGQISSEVPQNLSASRPQDRQFILSSKKLLLSDSGFYLCAWREVWTNTEAFFGQGTRLTVV.

The CDR3 sequence is CASSLGLAGGHLETQYF. CDR3 DNA sequence: TGCGCCAGCAGCTTGGGACTAGCGGGAGGGCATTTGGAGACCCAGTACTTC. This chain links TRBV5-1 with TRBJ2-5; 14 bases fit TRBD2. CDR1 SGHRS and CDR2 YFSETQ come from the germline V gene. The CDR3 has 17 residues. V was clipped by 0 bases and J by 5 bases; unmatched bases: 6.

This chain links TRBV29-1 with TRBJ1-2, with D uncertain. The V gene's germline CDR1 is SQVTM and CDR2 ANQGSEA. V was clipped by 3 bases and J by 4 bases, with 12 bases between them. The CDR3 has 13 amino acids. CDR3 sequence reads: CSVDRERVYGYTF. In DNA, the CDR3 is TGCAGCGTTGATCGGGAGCGAGTCTATGGCTACACCTTC.

V usage is TRBV7-8 and J usage is TRBJ2-4; D remains unclear. Per the germline V gene, CDR1 is SGHVS and CDR2 is FQNEAQ. The CDR3 sequence is 13 residues long. V was clipped by 5 bases and J by 2 bases, with 7 bases between them. The DNA of the CDR3 is TGTGCCAGCAGCCCGGAGCCCAAAAACATTCAGTACTTC. Protein product: CASSPEPKNIQYF. The full variable domain, with the rest looked up from reference TRBV7-8 and TRBJ2-4, is GAGVSQSPRYKVAKRGQDVALRCDPISGHVSLFWYQQALGQGPEFLTYFQNEAQLDKSGLPSDRFFAERPEGSVSTLKIQRTQQEDSAVYLCASSPEPKNIQYFGAGTRLSVL.

The J gene is TRBJ1-4, the V gene TRBV19, with 7 bases aligning to TRBD1. Germline CDR1 is LNHDA and CDR2 is SQIVND (reference sequence). The CDR3 totals 13 residues. V lost 6 bases to trimming and J lost 8 bases; unmatched junction nucleotides: 6. The CDR3, as DNA: TGTGCCAGTAGAAGACAGGGAACGGAAAAACTGTTTTTT. It yields the protein CASRRQGTEKLFF.

This chain joins TRBV4-1 and TRBJ2-2; D could derive from TRBD1 or TRBD2 (5 bases each). The CDR3 length is 12 residues. Germline V CDR1 and CDR2: MGHRA, YSYEKL. Trimming cost V 7 bases and J 7 bases, with 10 bases left between them. CDR3 amino acids: CASNQGVGELFF. The CDR3 coding sequence is TGCGCCAGCAACCAGGGAGTCGGGGAGCTGTTTTTT.

The rearrangement joins TRBV5-4 to TRBJ2-5, with TRBD1 identical over 11 bases. Germline V gene lookup returns CDR1 SGHNT and CDR2 YYREEE (reference sequence). This CDR3 is built from 16 residues. Trimming cost V 0 bases and J 4 bases; bases outside gene matches: 5. The CDR3 loop is CASSLAGTGGAETQYF. The CDR3, as DNA: TGTGCCAGCAGCTTGGCGGGGACAGGGGGGGCAGAGACCCAGTACTTC. Full variable domain (remainder filled in from reference TRBV5-4 and TRBJ2-5): ETGVTQSPTHLIKTRGQQVTLRCSSQSGHNTVSWYQQALGQGPQFIFQYYREEENGRGNFPPRFSGLQFPNYSSELNVNALELDDSALYLCASSLAGTGGAETQYFGPGTRLLVL.

The gene calls are TRBV5-1 and TRBJ2-1; 7 bases align to TRBD2. V lost 2 bases, J lost 3 bases, and 5 bases stayed unmatched. There are 15 residues in the CDR3. Germline V gives CDR1 SGHRS, CDR2 YFSETQ. The CDR3 region has the DNA TGCGCCAGCAGCTTACCTAGCGGAGACTACAATGAGCAGTTCTTC. Translation gives CASSLPSGDYNEQFF. The full variable domain, its missing parts supplied by reference TRBV5-1 and TRBJ2-1, is KAGVTQTPRYLIKTRGQQVTLSCSPISGHRSVSWYQQTPGQGLQFLFEYFSETQRNKGNFPGRFSGRQFSNSRSEMNVSTLELGDSALYLCASSLPSGDYNEQFFGPGTRLTVL.

CDR3 in DNA: TGTGCCAGCAGCCCCCGAGGACTGCTCTCTGGAAACACCATATATTTT. Translated, it gives CASSPRGLLSGNTIYF. The V call is TRBV5-8, the J call TRBJ1-3; D is unclear. The V end was cut by 4 bases, the J end by 0 bases, with 14 bases between. Germline-derived CDR1 and CDR2 are SGHTS and YDEGEE. The CDR3 consists of 16 residues.

This chain joins TRBV5-1 and TRBJ1-2; 7 bases are shared with TRBD1. The junction had 3 bases not matched to a gene; V was cut back by 8 bases and J by 2 bases. CDR1 is SGHRS, CDR2 YFSETQ, per germline. The CDR3 spans 12 residues. As DNA, the CDR3 is TGCGCCAGTGCACAGGGGAACTATGGCTACACCTTC. Amino acid sequence: CASAQGNYGYTF.

V is TRBV18 and J is TRBJ1-2; D ambiguous. CDR1 and CDR2 (germline): KGHSH, LQKENI. The CDR3 contains 11 residues. Trimming left V 4 bases short and J 9 bases short, with 9 bases between. The CDR3 sequence: CASSREGSYTF. In DNA form, the CDR3 reads TGTGCCAGCTCACGGGAGGGTAGCTACACCTTC.

The rearrangement joins TRBV7-2 to TRBJ1-4; 9 bases agree with TRBD1. The CDR3 consists of 14 residues. CDR1 and CDR2 from the germline V gene are SGHTA and FQGNSA. The V and J ends lost 6 bases and 8 bases, in that order; junction bases with no gene match: 7. The CDR3 coding sequence is TGTGCCAGCAGTCCAACAGGGGGCAGGGAAAAACTGTTTTTT. Protein product: CASSPTGGREKLFF. Using reference TRBV7-2 and TRBJ1-4 for the parts outside the CDR3, the full variable domain is GAGVSQSPSNKVTEKGKDVELRCDPISGHTALYWYRQSLGQGLEFLIYFQGNSAPDKSGLPSDRFSAERTGGSVSTLTIQRTQQEDSAVYLCASSPTGGREKLFFGSGTQLSVL.

The chain has TRBV19 and TRBJ2-5; TRBD1 agrees at 9 bases. The V segment lost 5 bases and the J segment 3 bases; nucleotides outside the gene matches: 13. From germline, CDR1 is LNHDA and CDR2 SQIVND (reference sequence). The CDR3 loop spans 17 amino acids. DNA of the CDR3: TGTGCCAGTAGTGCCCTACCCTCAACAGGGGGCGAAGAGACCCAGTACTTC. Protein sequence: CASSALPSTGGEETQYF.

The V call is TRBV4-2, the J call TRBJ2-3, with TRBD2 matching 12 bases. Germline V CDR1 and CDR2: LGHNA, YNFKEQ. This CDR3 has 16 residues. J lost 3 bases, V lost 0 bases, and 1 base had no gene match. CDR3 residues: CASSQDGTSGTDTQYF. CDR3 nucleotide sequence: TGTGCCAGCAGCCAAGATGGGACTAGCGGGACAGATACGCAGTATTTT.

In this sample, this clone turned up a few times. The rearrangement uses TRBV16 and TRBJ1-2; D not resolved. Trimming left V 3 bases short and J 4 bases short, with 9 bases between. Germline CDR1 and CDR2: KGHSY and FQNENV. CDR3 length: 13 amino acids. The CDR3, as DNA: TGTGCCAGCAGCCACGGGATTTCCTATGGCTACACCTTC. Translating gives CASSHGISYGYTF.